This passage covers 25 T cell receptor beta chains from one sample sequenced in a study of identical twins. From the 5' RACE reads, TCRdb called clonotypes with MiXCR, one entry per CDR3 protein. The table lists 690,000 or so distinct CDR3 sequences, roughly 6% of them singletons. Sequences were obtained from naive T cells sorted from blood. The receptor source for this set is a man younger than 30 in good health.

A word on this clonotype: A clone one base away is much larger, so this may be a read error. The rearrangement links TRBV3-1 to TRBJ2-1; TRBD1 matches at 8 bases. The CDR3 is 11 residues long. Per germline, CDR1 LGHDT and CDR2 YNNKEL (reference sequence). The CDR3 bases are TGTGCCGGCAGCCAACGGGACAGGCGGTTCTTC. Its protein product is CAGSQRDRRFF.

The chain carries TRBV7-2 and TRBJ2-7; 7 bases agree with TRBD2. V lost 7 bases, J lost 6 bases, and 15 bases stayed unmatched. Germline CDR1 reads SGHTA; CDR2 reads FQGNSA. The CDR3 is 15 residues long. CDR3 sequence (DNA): TGTGCCAGCACCGAAAAAGGCGGGAGCCCCCTCGAGCAGTACTTC. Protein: CASTEKGGSPLEQYF.

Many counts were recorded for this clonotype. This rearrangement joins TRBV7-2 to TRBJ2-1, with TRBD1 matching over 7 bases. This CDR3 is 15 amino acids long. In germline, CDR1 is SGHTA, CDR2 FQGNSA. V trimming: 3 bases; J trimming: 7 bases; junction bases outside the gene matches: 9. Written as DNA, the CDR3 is TGTGCCAGCAGCTTTGCAGGCAGGGGGATGAATGAGCAGTTCTTC. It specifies CASSFAGRGMNEQFF.

The CDR3, as DNA: TGTGCCAGCAGTGAACTAGCGGGAGGTGTGACAGATACGCAGTATTTT. Protein: CASSELAGGVTDTQYF. The J gene is TRBJ2-3, the V gene TRBV25-1, with 11 bases that match TRBD2. The CDR3 totals 16 residues. V was pared by 2 bases and J by 3 bases, with 4 bases of the junction left unmatched. Germline-derived CDR1 and CDR2 are MGHDK and SYGVNS. Full variable domain (rest looked up from reference TRBV25-1 and TRBJ2-3): EADIYQTPRYLVIGTGKKITLECSQTMGHDKMYWYQQDPGMELHLIHYSYGVNSTEKGDLSSESTVSRIRTEHFPLTLESARPSHTSQYLCASSELAGGVTDTQYFGPGTRLTVL.

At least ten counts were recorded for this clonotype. The CDR3 sequence is CASDSGSTDTQYF. The DNA for the CDR3 is TGTGCCAGCGATAGCGGGAGCACAGATACGCAGTATTTT. The chain couples TRBV10-3 to TRBJ2-3; 7 positions agree with TRBD2. CDR1 and CDR2 (germline): ENHRY, SYGVKD. The CDR3 runs 13 residues. V lost 10 bases to trimming and J lost 0 bases; unmatched junction nucleotides: 4.

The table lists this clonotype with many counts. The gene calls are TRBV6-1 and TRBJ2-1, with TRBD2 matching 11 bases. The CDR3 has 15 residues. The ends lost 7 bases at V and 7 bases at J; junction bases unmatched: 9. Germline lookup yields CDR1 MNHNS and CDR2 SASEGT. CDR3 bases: TGTGCCAGCACTAGAGTAGCGGGAGGGCGGAATGAGCAGTTCTTC. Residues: CASTRVAGGRNEQFF.

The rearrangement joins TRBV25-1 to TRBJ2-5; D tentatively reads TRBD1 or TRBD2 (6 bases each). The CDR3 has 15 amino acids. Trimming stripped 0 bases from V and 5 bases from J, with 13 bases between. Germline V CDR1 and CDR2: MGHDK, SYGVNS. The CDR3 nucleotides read TGTGCCAGCAGTGAATATGGGGGGCCGGGGGAGACCCAGTACTTC. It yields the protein CASSEYGGPGETQYF. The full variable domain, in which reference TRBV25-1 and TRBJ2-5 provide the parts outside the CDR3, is EADIYQTPRYLVIGTGKKITLECSQTMGHDKMYWYQQDPGMELHLIHYSYGVNSTEKGDLSSESTVSRIRTEHFPLTLESARPSHTSQYLCASSEYGGPGETQYFGPGTRLLVL.

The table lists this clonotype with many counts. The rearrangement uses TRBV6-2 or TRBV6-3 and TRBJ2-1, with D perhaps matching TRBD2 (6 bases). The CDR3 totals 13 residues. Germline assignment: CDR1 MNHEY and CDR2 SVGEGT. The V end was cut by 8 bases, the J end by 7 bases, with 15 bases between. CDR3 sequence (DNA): TGTGCCAGCGCTGGAGGGTGGAGGAATGAGCAGTTCTTC. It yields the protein CASAGGWRNEQFF.

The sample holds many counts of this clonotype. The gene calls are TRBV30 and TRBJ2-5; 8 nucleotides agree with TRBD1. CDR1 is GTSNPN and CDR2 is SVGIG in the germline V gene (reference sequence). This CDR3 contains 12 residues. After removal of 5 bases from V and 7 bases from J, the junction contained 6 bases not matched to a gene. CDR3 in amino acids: CAWGQQGGTQYF. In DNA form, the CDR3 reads TGTGCCTGGGGTCAACAGGGGGGGACCCAGTACTTC.

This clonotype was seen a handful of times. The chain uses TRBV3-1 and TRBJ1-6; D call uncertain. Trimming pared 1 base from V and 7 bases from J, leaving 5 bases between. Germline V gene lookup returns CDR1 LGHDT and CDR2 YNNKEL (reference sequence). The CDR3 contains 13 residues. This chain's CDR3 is CASSQGANSPLHF. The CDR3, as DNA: TGTGCCAGCAGCCAAGGGGCGAATTCACCCCTCCACTTT.

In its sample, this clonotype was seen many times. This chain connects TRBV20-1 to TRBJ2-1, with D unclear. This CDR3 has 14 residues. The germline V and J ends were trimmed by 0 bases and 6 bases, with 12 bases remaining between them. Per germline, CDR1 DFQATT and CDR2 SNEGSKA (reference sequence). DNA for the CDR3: TGCAGTGCTAGAGATCCGAAGGGTAGCAATGAGCAGTTCTTC. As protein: CSARDPKGSNEQFF.

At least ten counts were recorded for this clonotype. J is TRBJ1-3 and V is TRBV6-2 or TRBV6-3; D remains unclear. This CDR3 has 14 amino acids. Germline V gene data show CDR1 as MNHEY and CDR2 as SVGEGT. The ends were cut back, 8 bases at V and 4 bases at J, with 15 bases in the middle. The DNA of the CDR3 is TGTGCCAGCGTGCTGCGGGGATCCGGAAACACCATATATTTT. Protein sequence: CASVLRGSGNTIYF.

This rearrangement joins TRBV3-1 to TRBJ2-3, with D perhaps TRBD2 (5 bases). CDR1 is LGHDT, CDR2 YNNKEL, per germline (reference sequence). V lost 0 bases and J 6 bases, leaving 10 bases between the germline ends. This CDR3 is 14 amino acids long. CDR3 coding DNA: TGTGCCAGCAGCCAAGATGGGCGGGTTGATACGCAGTATTTT. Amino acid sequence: CASSQDGRVDTQYF.

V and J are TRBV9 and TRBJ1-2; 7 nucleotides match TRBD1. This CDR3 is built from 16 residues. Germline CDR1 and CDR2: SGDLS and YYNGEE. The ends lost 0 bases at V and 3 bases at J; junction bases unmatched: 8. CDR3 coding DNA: TGTGCCAGCAGCGTAGACCGGACAGGTTTTTACTATGGCTACACCTTC. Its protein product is CASSVDRTGFYYGYTF.

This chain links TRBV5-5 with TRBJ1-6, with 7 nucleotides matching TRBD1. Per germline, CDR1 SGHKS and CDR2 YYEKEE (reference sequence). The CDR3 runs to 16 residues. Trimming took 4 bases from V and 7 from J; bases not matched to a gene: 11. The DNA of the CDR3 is TGTGCCAGCAGCCCGAACCGACAGGGACTGAATTCACCCCTCCACTTT. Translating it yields CASSPNRQGLNSPLHF.

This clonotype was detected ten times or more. The CDR3 bases are TGTGCCAGCAGTTACAATGGACTAGCGGGGAACGAGCAGTACTTC. It is translated as CASSYNGLAGNEQYF. The rearrangement uses TRBV6-5 and TRBJ2-7; 12 nucleotides agree with TRBD2. The V gene end was trimmed by 2 bases and the J gene end by 5 bases; junction bases not matched to a gene: 4. The CDR3 has 15 amino acids. Germline V lookup: CDR1 MNHEY, CDR2 SVGAGI.

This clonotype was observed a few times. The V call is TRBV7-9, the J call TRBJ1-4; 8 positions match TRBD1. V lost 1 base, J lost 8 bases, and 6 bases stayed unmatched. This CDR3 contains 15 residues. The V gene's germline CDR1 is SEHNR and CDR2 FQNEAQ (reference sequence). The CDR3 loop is CASSLGGTGREKLFF. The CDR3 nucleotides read TGTGCCAGCAGCTTAGGGGGGACAGGAAGAGAAAAACTGTTTTTT.

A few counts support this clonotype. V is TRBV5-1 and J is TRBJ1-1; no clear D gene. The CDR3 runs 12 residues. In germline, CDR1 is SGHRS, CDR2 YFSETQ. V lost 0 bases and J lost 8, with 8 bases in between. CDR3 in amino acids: CASSLGRPEAFF. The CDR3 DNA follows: TGCGCCAGCAGCTTGGGTCGGCCAGAAGCTTTCTTT.

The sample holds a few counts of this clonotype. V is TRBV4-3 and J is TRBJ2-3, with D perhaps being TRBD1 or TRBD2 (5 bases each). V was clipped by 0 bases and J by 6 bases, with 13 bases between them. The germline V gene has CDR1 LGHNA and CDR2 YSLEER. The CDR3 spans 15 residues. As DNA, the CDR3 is TGCGCCAGCAGCCAAGAGGGGGTGGCCGCGGATACGCAGTATTTT. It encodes CASSQEGVAADTQYF.

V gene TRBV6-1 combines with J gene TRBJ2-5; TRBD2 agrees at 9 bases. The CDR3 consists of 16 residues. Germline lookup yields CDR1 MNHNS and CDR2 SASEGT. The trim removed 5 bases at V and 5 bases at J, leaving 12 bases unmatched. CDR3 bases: TGTGCCAGCAGTCCTCAGACTAGCGGCTTGGCGGAGACCCAGTACTTC. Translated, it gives CASSPQTSGLAETQYF.

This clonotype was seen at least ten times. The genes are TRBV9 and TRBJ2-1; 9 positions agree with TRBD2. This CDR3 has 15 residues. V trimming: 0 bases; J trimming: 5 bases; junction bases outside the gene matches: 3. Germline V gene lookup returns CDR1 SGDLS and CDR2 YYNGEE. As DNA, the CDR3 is TGTGCCAGCAGCGTAGACCCTAGCGGGAACAATGAGCAGTTCTTC. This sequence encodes CASSVDPSGNNEQFF.

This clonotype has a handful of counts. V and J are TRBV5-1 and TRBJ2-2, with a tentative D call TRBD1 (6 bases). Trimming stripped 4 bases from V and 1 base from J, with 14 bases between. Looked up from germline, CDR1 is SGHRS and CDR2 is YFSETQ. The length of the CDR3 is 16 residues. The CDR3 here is CASSRGMGQNTGELFF. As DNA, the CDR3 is TGCGCCAGCAGCCGGGGTATGGGACAGAACACCGGGGAGCTGTTTTTT.

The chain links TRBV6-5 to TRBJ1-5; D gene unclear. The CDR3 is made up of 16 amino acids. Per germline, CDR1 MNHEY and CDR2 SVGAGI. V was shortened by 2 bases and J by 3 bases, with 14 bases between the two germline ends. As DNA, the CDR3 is TGTGCCAGCAGTTACAAGGGCCACGACTTCAATCAGCCCCAGCATTTT. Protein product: CASSYKGHDFNQPQHF.

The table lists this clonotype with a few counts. CDR3 coding DNA: TGTGCCTGGACTACAGGGGGAGGACTAGCCAAAAACATTCAGTACTTC. Protein product: CAWTTGGGLAKNIQYF. V is TRBV30 and J is TRBJ2-4; 8 bases agree with TRBD1. V trimming: 4 bases; J trimming: 0 bases; junction bases outside the gene matches: 8. Looked up from germline, CDR1 is GTSNPN and CDR2 is SVGIG (reference sequence). The CDR3 totals 16 residues.

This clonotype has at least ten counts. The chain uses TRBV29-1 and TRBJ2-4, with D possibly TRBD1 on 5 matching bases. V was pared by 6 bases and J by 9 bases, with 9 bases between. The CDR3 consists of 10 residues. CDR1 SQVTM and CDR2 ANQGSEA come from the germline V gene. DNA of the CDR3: TGCAGCGTGCACCAGGGCATTCAGTACTTC. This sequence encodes CSVHQGIQYF.